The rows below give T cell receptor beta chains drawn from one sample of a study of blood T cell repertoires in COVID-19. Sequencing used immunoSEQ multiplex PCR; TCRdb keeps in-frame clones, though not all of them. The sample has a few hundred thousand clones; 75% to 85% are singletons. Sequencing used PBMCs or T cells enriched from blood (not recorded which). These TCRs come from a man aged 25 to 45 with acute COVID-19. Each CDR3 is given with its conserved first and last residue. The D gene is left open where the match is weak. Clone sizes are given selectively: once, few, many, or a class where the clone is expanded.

CDR3nt: TGTGCCAGTAGTATGGACAGTTCCTACGAGCAGTACTTC
CDR3aa: CASSMDSSYEQYF
d_gene: NA
j_gene: TRBJ2-7
v_gene: TRBV19
abundance: NA

CDR3nt: TGTGCCACCAGTACCAGGGCCGCGGCTAATGAAAAACTGTTTTTT
CDR3aa: CATSTRAAANEKLFF
d_gene: NA
j_gene: TRBJ1-4
v_gene: TRBV6-4
abundance: once

CDR3nt: TGTGCCAGCAGTGAACAGGGATTATTCCTGAACACTGAAGCTTTCTTT
CDR3aa: CASSEQGLFLNTEAFF
d_gene: NA
j_gene: TRBJ1-1
v_gene: TRBV2
abundance: NA

CDR3nt: TGTGCCAGCAGTGAAGGTCGAGGACAGGGTGGTTCACCCCTCCACTTT
CDR3aa: CASSEGRGQGGSPLHF
d_gene: TRBD1
j_gene: TRBJ1-6
v_gene: TRBV2
abundance: NA

CDR3nt: TGTGCCAGCAGTTTGTCAGAATCAACGGGAAACACCATATATTTT
CDR3aa: CASSLSESTGNTIYF
d_gene: NA
j_gene: TRBJ1-3
v_gene: TRBV27
abundance: NA

CDR3nt: TGTGCCAGCAGCTGGACGGGGGGAAAAGAGACCCAGTACTTC
CDR3aa: CASSWTGGKETQYF
d_gene: TRBD2
j_gene: TRBJ2-5
v_gene: TRBV25-1
abundance: once

CDR3nt: TGTGCCAGCAGTGAATGGAGACAGATCATGAACACTGAAGCTTTCTTT
CDR3aa: CASSEWRQIMNTEAFF
d_gene: NA
j_gene: TRBJ1-1
v_gene: TRBV6-1
abundance: NA

CDR3nt: TGTGCCAGCAGGCAGGGACAGGGGAACAATCAGCCCCAGCATTTT
CDR3aa: CASRQGQGNNQPQHF
d_gene: TRBD1
j_gene: TRBJ1-5
v_gene: TRBV6-5
abundance: NA

CDR3nt: TGTGCCAGCAGCCGGGGGGGACAGGGAACGACTTATGGCTACACCTTC
CDR3aa: CASSRGGQGTTYGYTF
d_gene: TRBD1
j_gene: TRBJ1-2
v_gene: TRBV5-4
abundance: few

CDR3nt: TGTGCCAGCAGCTTATCAGCGAATGAGCAGTTCTTC
CDR3aa: CASSLSANEQFF
d_gene: NA
j_gene: TRBJ2-1
v_gene: TRBV11-2
abundance: NA

CDR3nt: TGTGCCAGCAGCTCCCGAGGGGAGGGAGCGCAGTATTTT
CDR3aa: CASSSRGEGAQYF
d_gene: TRBD2
j_gene: TRBJ2-3
v_gene: TRBV7-9
abundance: NA

CDR3nt: TGCGCCAGCAGCTATCGGACAGGTAGCACAGATACGCAGTATTTT
CDR3aa: CASSYRTGSTDTQYF
d_gene: TRBD1
j_gene: TRBJ2-3
v_gene: TRBV5-1
abundance: NA

CDR3nt: TGCGCCAGCAGCTGGGCTAGCGGGGGGGAGACCCAGTACTTC
CDR3aa: CASSWASGGETQYF
d_gene: TRBD2
j_gene: TRBJ2-5
v_gene: TRBV5-1
abundance: NA

CDR3nt: TGTGCCAGCAGTTTCCCTTATAGCAATCAGCCCCAGCATTTT
CDR3aa: CASSFPYSNQPQHF
d_gene: NA
j_gene: TRBJ1-5
v_gene: TRBV28
abundance: NA

CDR3nt: TGTGCCAGCAGCTTAGCGGGACAGGGAAAAGCTAACTATGGCTACACCTTC
CDR3aa: CASSLAGQGKANYGYTF
d_gene: TRBD1
j_gene: TRBJ1-2
v_gene: TRBV7-9
abundance: NA

CDR3nt: TGTGCCAGCAGCTTGGACATAGCTTTGAACACTGAAGCTTTCTTT
CDR3aa: CASSLDIALNTEAFF
d_gene: NA
j_gene: TRBJ1-1
v_gene: TRBV5-4
abundance: once

CDR3nt: TGTGCCAGTAGTAGCACAGGGGGCTTAGACAATGAGCAGTTCTTC
CDR3aa: CASSSTGGLDNEQFF
d_gene: TRBD1
j_gene: TRBJ2-1
v_gene: TRBV19
abundance: NA

CDR3nt: TGCGCCAGCATGGTAGGGGCCAGGGACAGGGCCTACGAGCAGTACTTC
CDR3aa: CASMVGARDRAYEQYF
d_gene: TRBD1
j_gene: TRBJ2-7
v_gene: TRBV5-1
abundance: NA

CDR3nt: TGCGCCAGCAGCTTCCAGACAGGGGATCCCGGGGAGCTGTTTTTT
CDR3aa: CASSFQTGDPGELFF
d_gene: TRBD1
j_gene: TRBJ2-2
v_gene: TRBV5-1
abundance: NA

CDR3nt: TGTGCCAGCAGCCAAATAGCAGGACAGGGCTACGAGCAGTACTTC
CDR3aa: CASSQIAGQGYEQYF
d_gene: TRBD1
j_gene: TRBJ2-7
v_gene: TRBV3-1/TRBV3-2
abundance: NA

CDR3nt: TGTGCCAGCAGCCAGGGGACTAGTCGTACAATGGAGCAGTTCTTC
CDR3aa: CASSQGTSRTMEQFF
d_gene: TRBD2
j_gene: TRBJ2-1
v_gene: TRBV3-1/TRBV3-2
abundance: NA

CDR3nt: TGCGCCAGCAGCTTGGCCGGGAGCCCGGCCGAGCAGTACTTC
CDR3aa: CASSLAGSPAEQYF
d_gene: NA
j_gene: TRBJ2-7
v_gene: TRBV5-1
abundance: once

CDR3nt: TGTGCCAGCAGCTTAGCGGGCCCCGGGGATGAAAAACTGTTTTTT
CDR3aa: CASSLAGPGDEKLFF
d_gene: NA
j_gene: TRBJ1-4
v_gene: TRBV7-9
abundance: many

CDR3nt: TGTGCCAGCAGGGCGGGGGGAATTAACTATGGCTACACCTTC
CDR3aa: CASRAGGINYGYTF
d_gene: NA
j_gene: TRBJ1-2
v_gene: TRBV28
abundance: NA

CDR3nt: TGTGCCACCAGCAGAGACGTGAGCCCTGGAAACACCATATATTTT
CDR3aa: CATSRDVSPGNTIYF
d_gene: NA
j_gene: TRBJ1-3
v_gene: TRBV15
abundance: NA

CDR3nt: TGTGCCAGCAGCAAAGGTGATAGTACCGTCCCGCTCGGTGGCTACACCTTC
CDR3aa: CASSKGDSTVPLGGYTF
d_gene: NA
j_gene: TRBJ1-2
v_gene: TRBV21-1
abundance: NA

CDR3nt: TGTGCCAGCTCACCACCGGTTTTAGCGGGGGGGCCGACAGATACGCAGTATTTT
CDR3aa: CASSPPVLAGGPTDTQYF
d_gene: TRBD2
j_gene: TRBJ2-3
v_gene: TRBV18
abundance: NA

CDR3nt: TGTGCCAGCAGTCTTGAGGCAGGGACTAATGAAAAACTGTTTTTT
CDR3aa: CASSLEAGTNEKLFF
d_gene: NA
j_gene: TRBJ1-4
v_gene: TRBV9
abundance: NA

CDR3nt: TGTGCCAGCAGCGACGGACAGGGTGCTAATGAAAAACTGTTTTTT
CDR3aa: CASSDGQGANEKLFF
d_gene: TRBD1
j_gene: TRBJ1-4
v_gene: TRBV9
abundance: NA

CDR3nt: TGTGCCACCCGCAGGCGGGGCGGGACCCAGTACTTC
CDR3aa: CATRRRGGTQYF
d_gene: NA
j_gene: TRBJ2-5
v_gene: TRBV12-3/TRBV12-4
abundance: NA

CDR3nt: TGCGCCAGCAGCTTGCGGGGACTGGCAACAGATACGCAGTATTTT
CDR3aa: CASSLRGLATDTQYF
d_gene: NA
j_gene: TRBJ2-3
v_gene: TRBV5-1
abundance: NA

CDR3nt: TGTGCCAGCAGCCCGCGGCCCGGCACAGATACGCAGTATTTT
CDR3aa: CASSPRPGTDTQYF
d_gene: NA
j_gene: TRBJ2-3
v_gene: TRBV11-2
abundance: NA

CDR3nt: TGTGCCAGCAGCTTAGATCAGGGTCGCTGGGGCACCTACAATGAGCAGTTCTTC
CDR3aa: CASSLDQGRWGTYNEQFF
d_gene: NA
j_gene: TRBJ2-1
v_gene: TRBV11-3
abundance: NA

CDR3nt: TGTGCCAGCAGTGACCTCGGTGATGTGGGGCAGGGCGACACAGATACGCAGTATTTT
CDR3aa: CASSDLGDVGQGDTDTQYF
d_gene: NA
j_gene: TRBJ2-3
v_gene: TRBV6-1
abundance: NA

CDR3nt: TGCGCCAGCAGCTTGGTAGGGGCCGGCACAGATACGCAGTATTTT
CDR3aa: CASSLVGAGTDTQYF
d_gene: NA
j_gene: TRBJ2-3
v_gene: TRBV5-1
abundance: NA

CDR3nt: TGTGCCAGCAGTTACGGGGGACACAGCTCCTACAATGAGCAGTTCTTC
CDR3aa: CASSYGGHSSYNEQFF
d_gene: NA
j_gene: TRBJ2-1
v_gene: TRBV6-5
abundance: NA

CDR3nt: TGTGCCAGCGGAGACAATGAGCAGTTCTTC
CDR3aa: CASGDNEQFF
d_gene: NA
j_gene: TRBJ2-1
v_gene: TRBV2
abundance: once

CDR3nt: TGTGCCAGCTCATCGACAGGGCCGAATCAGCCCCAGCATTTT
CDR3aa: CASSSTGPNQPQHF
d_gene: TRBD1
j_gene: TRBJ1-5
v_gene: TRBV18
abundance: few

CDR3nt: TGCGCCAGCAGTGAGTTACAGGGGGCGAATCAGCCCCAGCATTTT
CDR3aa: CASSELQGANQPQHF
d_gene: TRBD1
j_gene: TRBJ1-5
v_gene: TRBV10-2
abundance: NA

CDR3nt: TGTGCCAGCAGCTCGGGACAGGGAGGTCAGCCCCAGCATTTT
CDR3aa: CASSSGQGGQPQHF
d_gene: TRBD1
j_gene: TRBJ1-5
v_gene: TRBV7-2
abundance: NA

CDR3nt: TGTGCCAGCAGCCAACCGGGACAGGGTGGATCCACTGAAGCTTTCTTT
CDR3aa: CASSQPGQGGSTEAFF
d_gene: TRBD1
j_gene: TRBJ1-1
v_gene: TRBV3-1/TRBV3-2
abundance: NA

CDR3nt: TGTGCCAGCAGCCGGTGGGACAAGACAACAGGAGAGCAGTTCTTC
CDR3aa: CASSRWDKTTGEQFF
d_gene: NA
j_gene: TRBJ2-1
v_gene: TRBV2
abundance: once

CDR3nt: TGTGCCAGCAGCCAAGATACGGCAGGGCCAGAGCCCAGGATCTCTGGGGCCAACGTCCTGACTTTC
CDR3aa: CASSQDTAGPEPRISGANVLTF
d_gene: NA
j_gene: TRBJ2-6
v_gene: TRBV3-1/TRBV3-2
abundance: NA

CDR3nt: TGTGCCTGGAGCCGGTGGGGGGTTGAAGCTTTCTTT
CDR3aa: CAWSRWGVEAFF
d_gene: NA
j_gene: TRBJ1-1
v_gene: TRBV30
abundance: NA

CDR3nt: TGTGCCAGCAGCGTTCAGGGTGGGACTGAAGCTTTCTTT
CDR3aa: CASSVQGGTEAFF
d_gene: NA
j_gene: TRBJ1-1
v_gene: TRBV5-4
abundance: few

CDR3nt: TGTGCCAGCAGCTTAGGCGTCGGGGGAGGAAGCACAGATACGCAGTATTTT
CDR3aa: CASSLGVGGGSTDTQYF
d_gene: NA
j_gene: TRBJ2-3
v_gene: TRBV7-9
abundance: NA

CDR3nt: TGTGCCAGCGCCGGACAGGAAGATGACATTCAGTACTTC
CDR3aa: CASAGQEDDIQYF
d_gene: TRBD1
j_gene: TRBJ2-4
v_gene: TRBV9
abundance: NA

CDR3nt: TGTGCCAGCAGCTTAGGGGCTAACTCTGGAAACACCATATATTTT
CDR3aa: CASSLGANSGNTIYF
d_gene: NA
j_gene: TRBJ1-3
v_gene: TRBV11-2
abundance: NA

CDR3nt: TGTGCCAGCAGCGGGGGCCCGGCAGATACGCAGTATTTT
CDR3aa: CASSGGPADTQYF
d_gene: NA
j_gene: TRBJ2-3
v_gene: TRBV9
abundance: few

CDR3nt: TGTGCCAGCAGTTTTCCCCCGGGACAGGGGACTGAAGCTTTCTTT
CDR3aa: CASSFPPGQGTEAFF
d_gene: TRBD1
j_gene: TRBJ1-1
v_gene: TRBV6-5
abundance: NA

CDR3nt: TGTGCCAGCAGTTACAGGGCCACCTCCTACGAGCAGTACTTC
CDR3aa: CASSYRATSYEQYF
d_gene: NA
j_gene: TRBJ2-7
v_gene: TRBV7-7
abundance: NA